This T cell receptor (beta chain) was recorded in a study of blood T cell repertoires in COVID-19. CDR3 length equals 16 residues. CDR1 and CDR2 (germline): LNHNV, YYDKDF (reference sequence). V was pared by 2 bases and J by 8 bases, with 21 bases between. Profiling relied on immunoSEQ multiplex PCR, and the TCRdb table lists in-frame clones only, not all of them. The sample includes approximately 170,000 clones, around four fifths of them seen just once. Sequencing was carried out using peripheral blood. This sequence was found in a woman between 70 and 85 years old with COVID-19, enrolled during active disease. The chain uses TRBV15 and TRBJ1-2; possible D gene TRBD1, 6 bases. The CDR3 spells CATSRRREQGREGYTF. DNA of the CDR3: TGTGCCACCAGCAGAAGACGAGAGCAGGGGCGGGAGGGCTACACCTTC.